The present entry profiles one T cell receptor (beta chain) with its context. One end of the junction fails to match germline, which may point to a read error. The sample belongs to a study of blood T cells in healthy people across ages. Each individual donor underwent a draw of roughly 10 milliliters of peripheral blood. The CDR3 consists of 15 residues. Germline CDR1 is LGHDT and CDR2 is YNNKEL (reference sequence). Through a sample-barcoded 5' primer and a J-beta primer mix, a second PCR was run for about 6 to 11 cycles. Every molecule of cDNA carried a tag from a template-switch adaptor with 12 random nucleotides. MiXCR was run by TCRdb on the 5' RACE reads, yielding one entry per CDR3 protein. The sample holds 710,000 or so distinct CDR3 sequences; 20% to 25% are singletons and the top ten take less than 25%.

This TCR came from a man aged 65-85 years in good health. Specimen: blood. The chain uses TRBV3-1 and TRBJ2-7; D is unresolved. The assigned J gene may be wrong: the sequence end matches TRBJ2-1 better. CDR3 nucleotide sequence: TGTGCCAGCAGCCCCCAGGAGATTAGCTACAACGAGCAGTTCTTC. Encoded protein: CASSPQEISYNEQFF.